This T cell receptor beta chain appears in the sequencing data of a study of blood T cell repertoires in COVID-19. The wider study: Specimens from acute and convalescent COVID-19 originated in the United States, Italy and Spain. The cDNA or gDNA used as material had been derived from T cells, B-cell-depleted T cells, or PBMCs.

Methods used by the authors: Reference gene primers were amplified, and this amplification served to estimate nucleated cell counts. Sequencing was performed with immunoSEQ multiplex PCR; in TCRdb, only in-frame clones are kept and a portion is missing. That table supplies the V and J calls and clone size; D and trimming were determined from the DNA. The sample lists 180,000 or so clones, around 80% occurring once. Trimming left V 7 bases short and J 4 bases short, with 15 bases between. The CDR3 totals 14 residues. CDR1 is SGHRS, CDR2 YFSETQ, per germline. This clonotype originated in a woman of 80 years or more with active or convalescent COVID-19. Sequenced: peripheral blood. V gene TRBV5-1 combines with J gene TRBJ2-1; D unclear. CDR3 residues: CASGDSGSYNEQFF. CDR3 in DNA: TGCGCCAGCGGAGATTCCGGGTCGTACAATGAGCAGTTCTTC.